The 20 T cell receptor beta chains given below trace back to one sample, sequenced in a study of cytomegalovirus exposure and HLA in healthy donors. Amplification used 60 Vbeta primers and 13 Jbeta primers. Clones were read by immunoSEQ multiplex PCR, and TCRdb kept only the in-frame ones, dropping some. The profile shows 130,000 to 150,000 clones, approximately 70% of them singletons. Sequencing was performed on PBMCs. Every receptor here comes from a human donor in good health.

This clone was counted between two and nine times. The chain has TRBV29-1 and TRBJ2-1; 8 bases are a match to TRBD1. Germline CDR1 SQVTM, CDR2 ANQGSEA. CDR3 length: 16 residues. Losses at the gene ends were 2 bases for V and 2 bases for J; bases not matched to a gene: 8. CDR3 loop: CSVEPLGQGAYNEQFF. The CDR3 DNA is TGCAGCGTTGAACCCCTCGGACAGGGAGCCTACAATGAGCAGTTCTTC.

The chain carries TRBV6-1 and TRBJ1-2; no reliable D call. The V and J ends lost 1 base and 4 bases respectively, with 7 bases between them. The CDR3 sequence is 13 residues long. Germline V gene sequence: CDR1 MNHNS, CDR2 SASEGT. CDR3 DNA: TGTGCCAGCAGTGAAGAGCCTGGCTATGGCTACACCTTC. It codes for CASSEEPGYGYTF.

The CDR3 region is CASNPGTSITGELFF. The DNA of the CDR3 is TGTGCCAGCAACCCCGGGACTAGCATCACCGGGGAGCTGTTTTTT. The chain employs TRBV13 and TRBJ2-2; TRBD2 matches 9 bases. Trimming at V came to 7 bases and at J to 4 bases, leaving 7 bases not matched to a gene. The CDR3 has 15 residues. The V gene's germline CDR1 is PRHDT and CDR2 FYEKMQ (reference sequence).

The chain recombines TRBV5-1 with TRBJ2-7, with 8 nucleotides matching TRBD2. This CDR3 spans 14 amino acids. V was clipped by 1 base and J by 6 bases; unmatched bases: 6. Germline V gene sequence: CDR1 SGHRS, CDR2 YFSETQ. In nucleotides, the CDR3 is TGCGCCAGCAGCTTGAAGCGGGAGAAGGCCGAGCAGTACTTC. Its translation is CASSLKREKAEQYF.

The CDR3 here is CASSPQGAGYGYTF. CDR3 coding DNA: TGTGCCAGCAGTCCACAGGGGGCGGGATATGGCTACACCTTC. This sequence joins TRBV6-5 and TRBJ1-2, with 9 bases lining up with TRBD1. The CDR3 length is 14 residues. Germline assignment: CDR1 MNHEY and CDR2 SVGAGI. V dropped 5 bases and J dropped 5; count of bases not matched to a gene: 6.

This chain connects TRBV5-4 to TRBJ2-7; D unclear. Germline CDR1 and CDR2: SGHNT and YYREEE (reference sequence). This CDR3 has 11 residues. The germline V and J ends were trimmed by 0 bases and 11 bases, with 9 bases remaining between them. The CDR3 DNA sequence: TGTGCCAGCAGCTTGGGGGCCAGTGAGTACTTC. Its translation is CASSLGASEYF.

This chain uses TRBV6-1 with TRBJ1-1; no firm D call. CDR1 is MNHNS, CDR2 SASEGT, per germline. Deletions cut 5 bases from V and 6 bases from J, with 13 bases between. CDR3 size: 13 residues. CDR3 amino acids: CASSRPGSPEAFF. Here the CDR3 DNA reads TGTGCCAGCAGTAGGCCAGGATCCCCTGAAGCTTTCTTT.

This clone was counted only a few times. V and J are TRBV5-1 and TRBJ1-1, with 8 bases matching TRBD1. V was clipped by 5 bases and J by 4 bases; unmatched bases: 7. Germline CDR1 and CDR2: SGHRS and YFSETQ. The CDR3 runs to 14 residues. This chain's CDR3 is CASSLQGAGTEAFF. In nucleotides, the CDR3 is TGCGCCAGCAGTCTGCAGGGGGCTGGCACTGAAGCTTTCTTT.

This chain links TRBV5-1 with TRBJ2-2; TRBD1 aligns across 8 bases. The CDR3 loop spans 15 amino acids. Germline V gives CDR1 SGHRS, CDR2 YFSETQ. Unmatched junction bases numbered 5, after V lost 1 base and J lost 6 bases. CDR3 amino acids: CASSLIQGASGELFF. In nucleotides, the CDR3 is TGCGCCAGCAGCTTGATTCAGGGGGCTTCCGGGGAGCTGTTTTTT.

This clone turned up a few times. The chain couples TRBV9 to TRBJ2-7, with 9 positions matching TRBD1. Germline V gives CDR1 SGDLS, CDR2 YYNGEE. This CDR3 region has 16 residues. V trimming: 3 bases; J trimming: 0 bases; junction bases outside the gene matches: 7. The CDR3 protein is CASSANRGLSSYEQYF. The CDR3 nucleotides read TGTGCCAGCAGCGCAAACAGGGGGCTGAGCTCCTACGAGCAGTACTTC.

The chain combines TRBV6-5 with TRBJ1-4; TRBD1 agrees at 7 bases. There are 14 residues in the CDR3. The trim removed 2 bases at V and 8 bases at J, leaving 5 bases unmatched. Germline assignment: CDR1 MNHEY and CDR2 SVGAGI. The CDR3 loop is CASSYRGRGEKLFF. The CDR3 region has the DNA TGTGCCAGCAGTTACAGGGGGCGCGGAGAAAAACTGTTTTTT.

The sample holds a few counts of this clone. The germline gene is not matched at one end of the junction; a read error may be the cause. The chain links TRBV7-2 to TRBJ1-1; D unclear. Germline CDR1 reads SGHTA; CDR2 reads FQGNSA. This CDR3 is built from 12 residues. Written as DNA, the CDR3 is TGTGCCAGCAAAAAGGAAGTGGGCGGGCCAGTATTT. Translated, it gives CASKKEVGGPVF. The full variable domain, in which reference TRBV7-2 and TRBJ1-1 provide the parts outside the CDR3, is GAGVSQSPSNKVTEKGKDVELRCDPISGHTALYWYRQSLGQGLEFLIYFQGNSAPDKSGLPSDRFSAERTGGSVSTLTIQRTQQEDSAVYLCASKKEVGGPVFGQGTRLTVV.

This rearrangement joins TRBV19 to TRBJ2-6; D might be TRBD1 (6 bases). CDR1 is LNHDA and CDR2 is SQIVND in the germline V gene (reference sequence). This CDR3 contains 18 residues. Trimming removed 3 bases from V and 2 bases from J, with 17 bases in between. The CDR3 region has the DNA TGTGCCAGTAGTATCAGGGGATTTTATGAGCCTGGGGCCAACGTCCTGACTTTC. Translating gives CASSIRGFYEPGANVLTF.

This chain links TRBV5-1 with TRBJ2-1; 13 bases align to TRBD2. Trimming cost V 3 bases and J 6 bases; bases outside gene matches: 0. Germline V gene lookup returns CDR1 SGHRS and CDR2 YFSETQ. The CDR3 extends over 14 amino acids. CDR3 sequence reads: CASSWTSGSNEQFF. The CDR3 region has the DNA TGCGCCAGCAGCTGGACTAGCGGGAGCAATGAGCAGTTCTTC. Using reference TRBV5-1 and TRBJ2-1 for the parts outside the CDR3, the full variable domain is KAGVTQTPRYLIKTRGQQVTLSCSPISGHRSVSWYQQTPGQGLQFLFEYFSETQRNKGNFPGRFSGRQFSNSRSEMNVSTLELGDSALYLCASSWTSGSNEQFFGPGTRLTVL.

This chain uses TRBV5-6 with TRBJ2-1, with 8 positions matching TRBD2. The V gene end was trimmed by 1 base and the J gene end by 5 bases; junction bases not matched to a gene: 11. The CDR3 consists of 17 residues. Germline assignment: CDR1 SGHDT and CDR2 YYEEEE. In nucleotides, the CDR3 is TGTGCCAGCAGCTTGCGGGGGGGCGGAAGAAACCACAATGAGCAGTTCTTC. This codes for CASSLRGGGRNHNEQFF.

J is TRBJ2-2 and V is TRBV4-1; TRBD2 agrees at 7 bases. V trimming: 0 bases; J trimming: 5 bases; junction bases outside the gene matches: 3. The CDR3 contains 15 residues. Germline CDR1 MGHRA, CDR2 YSYEKL. In DNA, the CDR3 is TGCGCCAGCAGCCAAGAACGGGGGGTTACCGGGGAGCTGTTTTTT. Amino acids: CASSQERGVTGELFF.

The V call is TRBV11-2, the J call TRBJ2-2; D remains ambiguous. This CDR3 contains 13 residues. V was pared by 1 base and J by 6 bases, with 6 bases between. CDR1 SGHAT and CDR2 FQNNGV come from the germline V gene. The CDR3: CASSLVGAGELFF. The CDR3 nucleotides read TGTGCCAGCAGCTTAGTGGGCGCCGGGGAGCTGTTTTTT.

Note on this clone: Compared with germline, one end of the junction differs, possibly owing to a read error. The chain uses TRBV2 and TRBJ1-3; D is unresolved. Per germline, CDR1 SNHLY and CDR2 FYNNEI. This CDR3 region has 15 residues. CDR3 DNA: TGTGCCAGCAGCCTCCAGCTTTTAGCTGGGAACACCATATATTTT. Encoded protein: CASSLQLLAGNTIYF.

The J gene is TRBJ1-2, the V gene TRBV4-1; 8 nucleotides agree with TRBD1. V trimming: 1 base; J trimming: 8 bases; junction bases outside the gene matches: 6. Germline loops: CDR1 MGHRA, CDR2 YSYEKL. The CDR3 contains 14 residues. The CDR3 nucleotides are TGCGCCAGCAGCCAAGGGGACAGGATGGGAGGCTACACCTTC. Its protein is CASSQGDRMGGYTF.

This clone was observed once. The chain is built from TRBV9 and TRBJ2-1; TRBD1 is a possible D gene (6 bases). This CDR3 contains 16 residues. Per the germline V gene, CDR1 is SGDLS and CDR2 is YYNGEE. V gave up 0 bases and J gave up 5 bases, with 15 bases separating them. For the CDR3, the DNA is TGTGCCAGCAGCGTAGATGAGGGGGAGCCTCACAATGAGCAGTTCTTC. Its protein is CASSVDEGEPHNEQFF.